The next 24 T cell receptor beta chains were all read from a single sample in a study of cytomegalovirus exposure and HLA in healthy donors. The PCR was carried out with 60 Vbeta primers and 13 Jbeta primers. Profiling relied on immunoSEQ multiplex PCR, and the TCRdb table lists in-frame clones only, not all of them. The sample includes some 200,000 clones, nearly 80% of them seen just once. The sequenced sample consisted of PBMCs. These receptors were collected from a man between 18 and 29 years old in good health and CMV-seronegative.

The chain joins TRBV19 to TRBJ1-1, with D perhaps TRBD1 (6 bases). This CDR3 is 13 amino acids long. V lost 11 bases and J lost 4, with 17 bases in between. The V gene's germline CDR1 is LNHDA and CDR2 SQIVND (reference sequence). CDR3 nucleotides: TGTGCCGTTAGGGACATCGTCAGCACTGAAGCTTTCTTT. It specifies CAVRDIVSTEAFF.

V usage is TRBV4-3 and J usage is TRBJ1-5; D is possibly TRBD1 (6 bases). Germline V gene lookup returns CDR1 LGHNA and CDR2 YSLEER. The V end was cut by 7 bases, the J end by 1 base, with 14 bases between. This CDR3 spans 15 amino acids. In nucleotides, the CDR3 is TGCGCCAGCACCACAGGGTCGGGGAGCAATCAGCCCCAGCATTTT. It specifies CASTTGSGSNQPQHF.

The count of this clone is one. CDR3 DNA: TGTGCCTGGAGTAAACCGGGACAGGTAGCATCCTCTCGGTACGAGCAGTACTTC. Protein product: CAWSKPGQVASSRYEQYF. The V and J genes are TRBV30 and TRBJ2-7, with 8 bases lining up with TRBD1. This CDR3 is 18 amino acids long. V shed 2 bases, J shed 4 bases, and the junction held 19 bases outside the gene matches. Germline assignment: CDR1 GTSNPN and CDR2 SVGIG (reference sequence).

This clone was found a few times. The genes are TRBV21-1 and TRBJ2-7; no check of the table's D call, TRBD2, against the DNA was made. TRBV21-1 is a listed pseudogene. The CDR3 is 18 residues long. The CDR3 DNA sequence: TGTGCCAGCAGCAAAGCGCTTTGGGGACTAGCGGGAGCGGACGAGCAGTACTTC. Residues: CASSKALWGLAGADEQYF.

The chain is built from TRBV19 and TRBJ1-2; the match to TRBD1 covers 7 bases. V shed 6 bases, J shed 0 bases, and the junction held 7 bases outside the gene matches. The germline gives CDR1 LNHDA, CDR2 SQIVND (reference sequence). The CDR3 has 15 amino acids. The CDR3 here is CASSRQGPANYGYTF. The CDR3 nucleotides are TGTGCCAGTAGCCGACAGGGCCCGGCTAACTATGGCTACACCTTC.

This chain links TRBV7-2 with TRBJ2-5; D may be TRBD1 (6 bases). Germline CDR1 and CDR2: SGHTA and FQGNSA. CDR3 length: 13 residues. The V end was cut by 4 bases, the J end by 5 bases, with 11 bases between. CDR3 sequence (DNA): TGTGCCAGCAGCTACAGGGTCTCGGAGACCCAGTACTTC. This gives the protein CASSYRVSETQYF.

This rearrangement joins TRBV7-8 to TRBJ2-6, with 9 bases lining up with TRBD1. Germline V gene sequence: CDR1 SGHVS, CDR2 FQNEAQ. The CDR3 runs 18 residues. V gave up 3 bases and J gave up 0 bases; unmatched junction bases: 6. In nucleotides, the CDR3 is TGTGCCAGCAGCTTGGTGGGACAGGGCCACTCTGGGGCCAACGTCCTGACTTTC. Encoded protein: CASSLVGQGHSGANVLTF.

This chain joins TRBV5-6 and TRBJ1-3; D not certain. CDR1 is SGHDT and CDR2 is YYEEEE in the germline V gene. The length of the CDR3 is 15 residues. Trimming pared 0 bases from V and 0 bases from J, leaving 7 bases between. The CDR3, as DNA: TGTGCCAGCAGCTTGGCCGCGGTCTCTGGAAACACCATATATTTT. It translates to CASSLAAVSGNTIYF.

The table lists this clone with a count of one. The rearrangement links TRBV2 to TRBJ1-2; D gene uncertain. Trimming pared 3 bases from V and 5 bases from J, leaving 16 bases between. The V gene's germline CDR1 is SNHLY and CDR2 FYNNEI. The CDR3 contains 15 residues. This CDR3 is CASSDNPRFRYGYTF. The CDR3 nucleotides are TGTGCCAGCAGTGATAACCCGCGGTTCCGATATGGCTACACCTTC.

The chain carries TRBV27 and TRBJ2-5, with TRBD2 matching over 7 bases. The J call is doubtful: the DNA matches TRBJ2-7 better. CDR1 and CDR2 from the germline V gene are MNHEY and SMNVEV (reference sequence). The CDR3 consists of 15 residues. The CDR3: CASSSQRGENYEQYF. In DNA, the CDR3 is TGTGCCAGCAGTTCACAGCGGGGCGAAAACTACGAGCAGTACTTC.

The J gene is TRBJ1-2, the V gene TRBV6-1; the match to TRBD1 covers 7 bases. CDR3 size: 15 residues. CDR1 and CDR2 from the germline V gene are MNHNS and SASEGT. Trimming at V came to 1 base and at J to 2 bases, leaving 4 bases not matched to a gene. CDR3 coding DNA: TGTGCCAGCAGTGAAGAAACAGGGGCGAACTATGGCTACACCTTC. Protein sequence: CASSEETGANYGYTF.

V and J are TRBV30 and TRBJ2-7; 11 positions agree with TRBD1. CDR3 length equals 15 residues. In germline, CDR1 is GTSNPN, CDR2 SVGIG (reference sequence). The V gene end was trimmed by 2 bases and the J gene end by 5 bases; junction bases not matched to a gene: 8. CDR3 nucleotides: TGTGCCTGGAGTACCCCGGGACAGGGGGTGAACGAGCAGTACTTC. The encoded protein is CAWSTPGQGVNEQYF.

The gene calls are TRBV4-3 and TRBJ1-2; D may be TRBD1 (5 bases). Germline values: CDR1 LGHNA, CDR2 YSLEER. Trimming removed 0 bases at V and 7 bases at J, with 12 bases between. The CDR3 is made up of 14 amino acids. The CDR3 is CASSQDKGSGGYTF. CDR3 DNA sequence: TGCGCCAGCAGCCAAGATAAGGGGTCTGGTGGCTACACCTTC.

The gene calls are TRBV19 and TRBJ1-2; D may be TRBD1 (6 bases). Trimming took off 5 bases at V and 1 base at J, with 14 bases between the two ends. The CDR3 consists of 15 residues. CDR1 LNHDA and CDR2 SQIVND come from the germline V gene (reference sequence). The DNA of the CDR3 is TGTGCCAGTAGTGGGCTGGGACACCGTAACTATGGCTACACCTTC. Amino acids: CASSGLGHRNYGYTF.

This clone turned up a few times. The chain is built from TRBV4-1 and TRBJ1-1; a weak D match, TRBD1 (6 bases). Germline V CDR1 and CDR2: MGHRA, YSYEKL. The V gene lost 4 bases and the J gene lost 4 bases, with 7 bases spanning the gap. The CDR3 has 12 residues. CDR3 sequence: CASSPGATEAFF. The CDR3 DNA follows: TGCGCCAGCAGCCCAGGGGCCACTGAAGCTTTCTTT.

The rearrangement joins TRBV6-1 to TRBJ1-5; 12 bases are shared with TRBD1. Germline V lookup: CDR1 MNHNS, CDR2 SASEGT. Losses at the gene ends were 6 bases for V and 4 bases for J; bases not matched to a gene: 4. The CDR3 runs 15 residues. The DNA of the CDR3 is TGTGCCAGCAGGGGGACAGGGGGCTTTAATCAGCCCCAGCATTTT. This translates into CASRGTGGFNQPQHF.

The chain links TRBV5-4 to TRBJ1-6; TRBD1 matches 9 bases. The CDR3 loop spans 17 amino acids. V lost 6 bases to trimming and J lost 9 bases; unmatched junction nucleotides: 16. Germline CDR1 is SGHNT and CDR2 is YYREEE (reference sequence). The CDR3 DNA is TGTGCCAGCAAATACGACCGGGACAGGGTATTTGTTTCACCCCTCCACTTT. Amino acid sequence: CASKYDRDRVFVSPLHF. The full variable domain, its missing parts supplied by reference TRBV5-4 and TRBJ1-6, is ETGVTQSPTHLIKTRGQQVTLRCSSQSGHNTVSWYQQALGQGPQFIFQYYREEENGRGNFPPRFSGLQFPNYSSELNVNALELDDSALYLCASKYDRDRVFVSPLHFGNGTRLTVT.

The gene calls are TRBV5-1 and TRBJ2-1; tentative D call: TRBD2 (6 bases). Germline V lookup: CDR1 SGHRS, CDR2 YFSETQ. The V and J ends lost 4 bases and 6 bases respectively, with 14 bases between them. The CDR3 contains 14 residues. CDR3 in DNA: TGCGCCAGCAGCATAGAACCGCGGGGCAATGAGCAGTTCTTC. Residues: CASSIEPRGNEQFF.

The J gene is TRBJ2-7, the V gene TRBV7-3, with D perhaps matching TRBD2 (5 bases). The CDR3 contains 15 residues. Germline lookup yields CDR1 SGHTA and CDR2 FQGTGA. V was cut by 1 base and J by 3 bases, with 13 bases left in between. This CDR3 is CASSLSGSEGYEQYF. The CDR3 coding sequence is TGTGCCAGCAGCTTAAGTGGGAGCGAGGGCTACGAGCAGTACTTC. Looking up the rest from reference TRBV7-3 and TRBJ2-7 gives the full variable domain: GAGVSQTPSNKVTEKGKYVELRCDPISGHTALYWYRQSLGQGPEFLIYFQGTGAADDSGLPNDRFFAVRPEGSVSTLKIQRTERGDSAVYLCASSLSGSEGYEQYFGPGTRLTVT.

The V call is TRBV25-1, the J call TRBJ1-1; 10 bases line up with TRBD1. Germline-derived CDR1 and CDR2 are MGHDK and SYGVNS. This CDR3 comprises 14 residues. Trimming took 7 bases from V and 4 from J; bases not matched to a gene: 6. Here the CDR3 DNA reads TGTGCCAGCACCGGGACAGGGGTGGCCACTGAAGCTTTCTTT. Translated, it gives CASTGTGVATEAFF.

J is TRBJ2-1 and V is TRBV30; TRBD2 matches at 7 bases. The ends lost 2 bases at V and 7 bases at J; junction bases unmatched: 8. The CDR3 is made up of 14 amino acids. Germline CDR1 and CDR2: GTSNPN and SVGIG (reference sequence). The CDR3 DNA sequence: TGTGCCTGGAGTATCGGCGGGAGTAAGAATGAGCAGTTCTTC. Translated: CAWSIGGSKNEQFF.

The chain links TRBV9 to TRBJ2-1; TRBD1 matches 10 bases. The CDR3 loop spans 16 amino acids. Germline lookup yields CDR1 SGDLS and CDR2 YYNGEE. V lost 0 bases to trimming and J lost 6 bases; unmatched junction nucleotides: 6. CDR3: CASSVEGTGVVNEQFF. In DNA, the CDR3 is TGTGCCAGCAGCGTAGAAGGGACAGGGGTAGTCAATGAGCAGTTCTTC.

The rearrangement joins TRBV15 to TRBJ1-1; D gene uncertain. V gave up 3 bases and J gave up 8 bases, with 19 bases separating them. CDR1 LNHNV and CDR2 YYDKDF come from the germline V gene (reference sequence). The CDR3 has 15 residues. The CDR3 is CATSSPDTVQVEAFF. The CDR3 DNA reads as TGTGCCACCAGCAGCCCCGACACCGTCCAGGTCGAAGCTTTCTTT. The full variable domain, its missing parts supplied by reference TRBV15 and TRBJ1-1, is DAMVIQNPRYQVTQFGKPVTLSCSQTLNHNVMYWYQQKSSQAPKLLFHYYDKDFNNEADTPDNFQSRRPNTSFCFLDIRSPGLGDTAMYLCATSSPDTVQVEAFFGQGTRLTVV.

With regard to this clone: An end of the junction does not agree with germline; a read error may underlie this. The CDR3 DNA reads TGTTCCAGCAGCTCAAGCAGGACTGAAGCTTTCTTT. Its translation is CSSSSSRTEAFF. J is TRBJ1-1 and V is TRBV7-9; D unresolved. The CDR3 spans 12 residues. The germline CDR1 and CDR2 sequences are SEHNR and FQNEAQ (reference sequence).